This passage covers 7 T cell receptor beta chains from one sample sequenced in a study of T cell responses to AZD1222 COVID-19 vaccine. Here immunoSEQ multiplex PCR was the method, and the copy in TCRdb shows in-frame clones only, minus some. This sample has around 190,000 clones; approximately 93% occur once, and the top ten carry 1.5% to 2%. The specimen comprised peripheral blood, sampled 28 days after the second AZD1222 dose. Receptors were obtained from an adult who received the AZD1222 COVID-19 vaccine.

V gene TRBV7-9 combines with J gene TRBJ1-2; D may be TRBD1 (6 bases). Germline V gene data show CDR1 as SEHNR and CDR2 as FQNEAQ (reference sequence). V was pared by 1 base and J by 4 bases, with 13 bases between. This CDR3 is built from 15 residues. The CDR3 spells CASSLEGGLSYGYTF. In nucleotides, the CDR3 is TGTGCCAGCAGCTTAGAGGGGGGACTTAGCTATGGCTACACCTTC.

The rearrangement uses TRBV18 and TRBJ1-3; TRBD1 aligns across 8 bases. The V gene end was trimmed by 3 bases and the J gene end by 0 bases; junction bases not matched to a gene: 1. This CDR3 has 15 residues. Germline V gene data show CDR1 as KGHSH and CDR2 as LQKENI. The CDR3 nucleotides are TGTGCCAGCTCACCTGACAGGGGCTCTGGAAACACCATATATTTT. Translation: CASSPDRGSGNTIYF.

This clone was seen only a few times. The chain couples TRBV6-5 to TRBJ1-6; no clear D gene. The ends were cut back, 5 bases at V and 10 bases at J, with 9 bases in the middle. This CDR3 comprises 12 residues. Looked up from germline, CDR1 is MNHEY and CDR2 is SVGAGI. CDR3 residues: CASSLGGSPLHF. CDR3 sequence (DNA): TGTGCCAGCAGTCTCGGAGGATCACCCCTCCACTTT.

The chain's CDR3 is CASSLTPPGSYNEQFF. CDR3 DNA: TGTGCCAGCAGCTTAACTCCCCCGGGCTCCTACAATGAGCAGTTCTTC. The V gene is TRBV7-8, the J gene TRBJ2-1, with D uncertain. V lost 2 bases and J 0 bases, leaving 11 bases between the germline ends. The CDR3 spans 16 residues. CDR1 and CDR2 from the germline V gene are SGHVS and FQNEAQ. The full variable domain, with the rest looked up from reference TRBV7-8 and TRBJ2-1, is GAGVSQSPRYKVAKRGQDVALRCDPISGHVSLFWYQQALGQGPEFLTYFQNEAQLDKSGLPSDRFFAERPEGSVSTLKIQRTQQEDSAVYLCASSLTPPGSYNEQFFGPGTRLTVL.

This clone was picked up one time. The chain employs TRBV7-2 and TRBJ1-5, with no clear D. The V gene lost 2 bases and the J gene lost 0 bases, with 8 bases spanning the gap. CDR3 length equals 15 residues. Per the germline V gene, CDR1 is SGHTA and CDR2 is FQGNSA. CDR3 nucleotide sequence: TGTGCCAGCAGCTTAAGAGCGTATAGCAATCAGCCCCAGCATTTT. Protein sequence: CASSLRAYSNQPQHF.

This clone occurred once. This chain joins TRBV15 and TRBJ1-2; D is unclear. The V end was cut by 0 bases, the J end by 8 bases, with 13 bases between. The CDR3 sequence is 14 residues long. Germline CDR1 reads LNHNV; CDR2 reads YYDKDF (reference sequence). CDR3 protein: CATSRDPGGRGYTF. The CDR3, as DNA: TGTGCCACCAGCAGAGATCCGGGTGGGAGGGGCTACACCTTC.

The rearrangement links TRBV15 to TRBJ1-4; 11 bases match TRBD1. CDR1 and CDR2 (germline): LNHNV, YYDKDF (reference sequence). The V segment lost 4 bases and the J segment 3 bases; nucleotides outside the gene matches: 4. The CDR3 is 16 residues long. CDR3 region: CATSKGQGAANEKLFF. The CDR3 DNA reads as TGTGCCACCAGCAAAGGACAGGGGGCTGCTAATGAAAAACTGTTTTTT. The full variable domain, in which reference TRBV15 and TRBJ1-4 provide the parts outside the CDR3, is DAMVIQNPRYQVTQFGKPVTLSCSQTLNHNVMYWYQQKSSQAPKLLFHYYDKDFNNEADTPDNFQSRRPNTSFCFLDIRSPGLGDTAMYLCATSKGQGAANEKLFFGSGTQLSVL.